This T cell receptor (beta chain) was captured by sequencing in a study of patients and donors after allogeneic stem cell transplantation. V was clipped by 4 bases and J by 0 bases, with 10 bases between them. This CDR3 contains 14 residues. Germline lookup yields CDR1 LGHNT and CDR2 FRNRAP. TCRdb passed the RT-PCR reads through MiXCR, listing each CDR3 protein once. Of about a million distinct CDR3 sequences in the sample, around 17% are singletons; the top ten hold about 6%. The V and J genes are TRBV12-5 and TRBJ2-7; perhaps D is TRBD1 or TRBD2 (5 bases each). Sequencing input: blood, either unsorted or a sorted T cell fraction (not recorded which). This clonotype was sampled from a human donor who was either an allogeneic HSCT recipient or a stem cell or donor lymphocyte infusion donor (not recorded which). It is not recorded whose cells these are; they may come from a transplant donor. CDR3 residues: CASGWGTDSYEQYF. CDR3 sequence (DNA): TGTGCTAGTGGTTGGGGGACGGACTCCTACGAGCAGTACTTC. The complete variable domain, with remaining parts taken from reference TRBV12-5 and TRBJ2-7, reads DARVTQTPRHKVTEMGQEVTMRCQPILGHNTVFWYRQTMMQGLELLAYFRNRAPLDDSGMPKDRFSAEMPDATLATLKIQPSEPRDSAVYFCASGWGTDSYEQYFGPGTRLTVT.